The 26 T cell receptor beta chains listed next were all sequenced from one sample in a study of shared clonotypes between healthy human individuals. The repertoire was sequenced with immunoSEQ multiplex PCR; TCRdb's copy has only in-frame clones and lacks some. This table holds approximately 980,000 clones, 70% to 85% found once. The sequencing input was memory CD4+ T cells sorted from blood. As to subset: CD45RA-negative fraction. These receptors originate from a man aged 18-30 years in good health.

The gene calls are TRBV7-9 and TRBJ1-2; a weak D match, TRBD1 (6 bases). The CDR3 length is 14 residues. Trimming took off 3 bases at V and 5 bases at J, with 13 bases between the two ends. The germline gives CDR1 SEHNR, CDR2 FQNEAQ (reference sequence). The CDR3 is CASSFNRDTYGYTF. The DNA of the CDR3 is TGTGCCAGCAGCTTTAACAGGGACACTTATGGCTACACCTTC.

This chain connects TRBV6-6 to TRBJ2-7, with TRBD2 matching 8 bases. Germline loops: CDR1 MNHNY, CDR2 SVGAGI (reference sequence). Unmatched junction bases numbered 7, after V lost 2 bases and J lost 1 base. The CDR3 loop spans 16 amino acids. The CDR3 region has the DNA TGTGCCAGCAGTTACCCTCCGGGAGGGGCGTCCTACGAGCAGTACTTC. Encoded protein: CASSYPPGGASYEQYF.

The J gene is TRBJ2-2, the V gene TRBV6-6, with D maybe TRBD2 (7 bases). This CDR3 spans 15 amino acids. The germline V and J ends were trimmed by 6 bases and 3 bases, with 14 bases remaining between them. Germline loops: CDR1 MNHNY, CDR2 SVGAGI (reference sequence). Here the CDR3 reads CASRGASGDTGELFF. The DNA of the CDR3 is TGTGCCAGCAGGGGGGCCAGCGGGGACACCGGGGAGCTGTTTTTT.

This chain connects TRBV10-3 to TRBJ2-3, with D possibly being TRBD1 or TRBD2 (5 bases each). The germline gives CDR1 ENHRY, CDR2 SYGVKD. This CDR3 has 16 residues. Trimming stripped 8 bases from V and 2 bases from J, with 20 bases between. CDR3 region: CAIAETTGTYTDTQYF. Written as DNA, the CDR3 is TGTGCCATCGCTGAAACAACCGGGACCTACACAGATACGCAGTATTTT.

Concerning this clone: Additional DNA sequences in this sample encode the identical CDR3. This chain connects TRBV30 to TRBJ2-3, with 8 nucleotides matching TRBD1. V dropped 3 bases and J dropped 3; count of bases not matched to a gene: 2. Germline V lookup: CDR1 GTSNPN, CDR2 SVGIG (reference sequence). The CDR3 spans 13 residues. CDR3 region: CAWSGQGTDTQYF. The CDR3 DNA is TGTGCCTGGAGCGGACAGGGAACAGATACGCAGTATTTT.

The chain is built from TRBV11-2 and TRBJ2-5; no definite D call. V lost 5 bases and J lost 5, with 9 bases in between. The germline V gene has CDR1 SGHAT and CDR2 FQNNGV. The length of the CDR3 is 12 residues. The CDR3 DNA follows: TGTGCCAGCAGCCCCGCGAGGGAGACCCAGTACTTC. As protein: CASSPARETQYF.

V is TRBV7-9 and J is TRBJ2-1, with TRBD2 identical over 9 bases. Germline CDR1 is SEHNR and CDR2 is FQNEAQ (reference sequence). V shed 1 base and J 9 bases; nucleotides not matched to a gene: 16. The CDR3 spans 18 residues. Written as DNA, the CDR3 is TGTGCCAGCAGCTTAGAATTCGGCGGGAGGGTAATCGGGGGTGAGCAGTTCTTC. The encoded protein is CASSLEFGGRVIGGEQFF.

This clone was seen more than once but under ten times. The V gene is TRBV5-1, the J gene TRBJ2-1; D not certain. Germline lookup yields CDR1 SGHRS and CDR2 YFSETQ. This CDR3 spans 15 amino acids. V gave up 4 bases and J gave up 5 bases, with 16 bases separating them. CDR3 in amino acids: CASSPPKDRHNEQFF. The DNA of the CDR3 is TGCGCCAGCAGCCCCCCGAAAGATCGCCACAATGAGCAGTTCTTC.

For the CDR3, the DNA is TGTGCCAGCAGCTTAACGACAGCGGCTTTGGGCGAGCAGTACTTC. This codes for CASSLTTAALGEQYF. The chain links TRBV7-3 to TRBJ2-7; D tentatively reads TRBD1 or TRBD2 (5 bases each). The CDR3 consists of 15 residues. Germline CDR1 is SGHTA and CDR2 is FQGTGA. V dropped 0 bases and J dropped 6 bases, with 15 bases sitting between them.

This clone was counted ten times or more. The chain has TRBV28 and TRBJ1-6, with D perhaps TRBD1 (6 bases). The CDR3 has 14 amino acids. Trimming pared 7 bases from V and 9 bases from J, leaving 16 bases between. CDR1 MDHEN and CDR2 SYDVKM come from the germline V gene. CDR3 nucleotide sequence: TGTGCCAGCACCGTCTCAGGGGAGAGTTCACCCCTCCACTTT. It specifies CASTVSGESSPLHF.

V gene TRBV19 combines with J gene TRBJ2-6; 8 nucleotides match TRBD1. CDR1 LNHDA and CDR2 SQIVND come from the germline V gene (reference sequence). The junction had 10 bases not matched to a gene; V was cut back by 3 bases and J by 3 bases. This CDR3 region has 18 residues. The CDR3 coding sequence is TGTGCCAGTAGTATGGATGCAGGGGGCAGCGGTGGGGCCAACGTCCTGACTTTC. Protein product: CASSMDAGGSGGANVLTF.

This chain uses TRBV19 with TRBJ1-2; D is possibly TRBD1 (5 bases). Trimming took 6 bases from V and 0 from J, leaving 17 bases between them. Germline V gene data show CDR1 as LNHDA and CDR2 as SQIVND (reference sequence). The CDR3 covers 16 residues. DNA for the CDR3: TGTGCCAGTAGCCCCCAGGGTCCGGGCTCTAACTATGGCTACACCTTC. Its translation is CASSPQGPGSNYGYTF.

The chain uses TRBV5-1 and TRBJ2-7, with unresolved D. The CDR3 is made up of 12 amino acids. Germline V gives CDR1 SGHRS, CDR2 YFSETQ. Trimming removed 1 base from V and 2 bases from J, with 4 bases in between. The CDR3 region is CASSLSPYEQYF. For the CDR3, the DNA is TGCGCCAGCAGCTTGTCTCCCTACGAGCAGTACTTC.

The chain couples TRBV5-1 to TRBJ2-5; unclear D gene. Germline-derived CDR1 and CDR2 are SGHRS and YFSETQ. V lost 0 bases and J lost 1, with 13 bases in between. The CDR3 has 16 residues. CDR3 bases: TGCGCCAGCAGCTTGGGTGACCAGCAAGTCCAAGAGACCCAGTACTTC. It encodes CASSLGDQQVQETQYF.

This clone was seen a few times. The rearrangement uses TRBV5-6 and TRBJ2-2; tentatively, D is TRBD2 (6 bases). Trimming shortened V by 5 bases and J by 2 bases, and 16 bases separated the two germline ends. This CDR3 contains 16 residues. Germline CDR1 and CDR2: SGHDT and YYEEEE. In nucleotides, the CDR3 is TGTGCCAGCAGTCCTCATGGCGGGACCAACACCGGGGAGCTGTTTTTT. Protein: CASSPHGGTNTGELFF.

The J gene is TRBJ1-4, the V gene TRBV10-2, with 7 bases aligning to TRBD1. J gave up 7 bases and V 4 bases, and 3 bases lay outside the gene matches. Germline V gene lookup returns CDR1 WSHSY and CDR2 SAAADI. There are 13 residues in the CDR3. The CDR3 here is CASSGTGTEKLFF. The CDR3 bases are TGCGCCAGCAGTGGGACAGGAACTGAAAAACTGTTTTTT.

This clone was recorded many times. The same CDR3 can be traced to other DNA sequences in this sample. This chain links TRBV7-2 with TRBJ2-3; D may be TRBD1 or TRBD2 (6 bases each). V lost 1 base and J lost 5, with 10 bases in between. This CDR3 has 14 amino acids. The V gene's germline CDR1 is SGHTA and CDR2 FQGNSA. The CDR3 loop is CASSLEGGGDTQYF. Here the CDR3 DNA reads TGTGCCAGCAGCTTAGAGGGGGGCGGAGATACGCAGTATTTT.

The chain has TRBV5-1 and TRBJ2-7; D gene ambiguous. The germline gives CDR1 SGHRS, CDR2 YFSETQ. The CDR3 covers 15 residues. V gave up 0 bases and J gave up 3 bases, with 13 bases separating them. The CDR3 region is CASSLEAGPRYEQYF. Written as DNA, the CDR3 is TGCGCCAGCAGCTTGGAGGCAGGACCTCGCTACGAGCAGTACTTC.

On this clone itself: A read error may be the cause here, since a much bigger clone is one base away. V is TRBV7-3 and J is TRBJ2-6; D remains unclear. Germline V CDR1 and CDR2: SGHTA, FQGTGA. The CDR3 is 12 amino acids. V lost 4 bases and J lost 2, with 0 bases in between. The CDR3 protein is CASSSGANVLTF. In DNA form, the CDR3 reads TGTGCCAGCAGCTCTGGGGCCAACGTCCTGACTTTC.

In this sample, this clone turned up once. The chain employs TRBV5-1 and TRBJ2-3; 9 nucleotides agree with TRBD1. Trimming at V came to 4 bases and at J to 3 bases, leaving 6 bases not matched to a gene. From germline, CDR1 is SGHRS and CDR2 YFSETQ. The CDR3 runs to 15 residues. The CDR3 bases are TGCGCCAGCAGCCCTGGACAGGGGAAGACAGATACGCAGTATTTT. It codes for CASSPGQGKTDTQYF.

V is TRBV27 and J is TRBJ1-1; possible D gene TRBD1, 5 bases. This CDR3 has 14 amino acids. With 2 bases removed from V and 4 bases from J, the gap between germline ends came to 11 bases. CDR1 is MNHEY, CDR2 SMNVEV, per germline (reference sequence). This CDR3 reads CASSLMKGATEAFF. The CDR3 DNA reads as TGTGCCAGCAGTTTAATGAAAGGGGCCACTGAAGCTTTCTTT.

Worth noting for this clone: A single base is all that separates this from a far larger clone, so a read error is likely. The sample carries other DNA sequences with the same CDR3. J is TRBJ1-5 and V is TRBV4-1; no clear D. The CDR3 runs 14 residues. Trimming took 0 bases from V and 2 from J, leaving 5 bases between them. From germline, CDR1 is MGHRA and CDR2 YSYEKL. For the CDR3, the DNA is TGCGCCAGCAGCCAAGAATCAGGCAATCAGCCCCAGCATTTT. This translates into CASSQESGNQPQHF.

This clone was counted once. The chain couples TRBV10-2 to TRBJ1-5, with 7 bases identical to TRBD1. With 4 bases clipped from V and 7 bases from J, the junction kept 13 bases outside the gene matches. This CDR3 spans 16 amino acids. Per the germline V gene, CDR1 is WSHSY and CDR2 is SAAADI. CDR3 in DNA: TGCGCCAGCAGTGCCCGCCGCGGGGGGACAGACCAGCCCCAGCATTTT. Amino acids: CASSARRGGTDQPQHF.

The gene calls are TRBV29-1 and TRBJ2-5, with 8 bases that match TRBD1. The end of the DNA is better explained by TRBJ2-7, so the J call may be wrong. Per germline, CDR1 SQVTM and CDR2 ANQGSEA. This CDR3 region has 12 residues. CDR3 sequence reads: CSVEQGAGEQYF. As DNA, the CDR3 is TGCAGCGTTGAACAGGGGGCGGGCGAGCAGTACTTC.

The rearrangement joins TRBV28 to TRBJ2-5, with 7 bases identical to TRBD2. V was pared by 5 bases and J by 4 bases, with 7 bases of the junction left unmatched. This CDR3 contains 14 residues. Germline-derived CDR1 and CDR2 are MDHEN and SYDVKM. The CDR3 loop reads CASSRPGGRETQYF. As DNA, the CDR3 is TGTGCCAGCAGTCGGCCGGGGGGAAGAGAGACCCAGTACTTC.

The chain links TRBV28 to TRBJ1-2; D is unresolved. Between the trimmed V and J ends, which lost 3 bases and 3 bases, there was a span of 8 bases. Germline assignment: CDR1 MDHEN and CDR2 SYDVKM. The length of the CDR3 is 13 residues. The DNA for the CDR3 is TGTGCCAGCAGTTTCGGGCTGGACTATGGCTACACCTTC. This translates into CASSFGLDYGYTF.